The source of this TCR beta chain is a study of blood T cell repertoires in COVID-19. Overall study: Collection of acute and convalescent COVID-19 samples took place in the United States, Italy and Spain. Nucleic acid was either cDNA or gDNA, and it came from T cells, B-cell-depleted T cells, or PBMCs.

The germline V and J ends were trimmed by 0 bases and 5 bases, with 13 bases remaining between them. The CDR3 extends over 15 amino acids. Germline CDR1 is SGHDT and CDR2 is YYEEEE. Sequencing was performed with immunoSEQ multiplex PCR; in TCRdb, only in-frame clones are kept and a portion is missing. The table shows 120,000 to 150,000 clones, with roughly 85% occurring only once. The receptor was isolated from a woman aged 55-70 years with COVID-19, enrolled during active disease. This chain joins TRBV5-6 and TRBJ2-3; no clear D gene. Sequencing was done on a sample of peripheral blood. The CDR3 nucleotides read TGTGCCAGCAGCTTGGGGTTATCTTTTAGAGATACGCAGTATTTT. Residues: CASSLGLSFRDTQYF.